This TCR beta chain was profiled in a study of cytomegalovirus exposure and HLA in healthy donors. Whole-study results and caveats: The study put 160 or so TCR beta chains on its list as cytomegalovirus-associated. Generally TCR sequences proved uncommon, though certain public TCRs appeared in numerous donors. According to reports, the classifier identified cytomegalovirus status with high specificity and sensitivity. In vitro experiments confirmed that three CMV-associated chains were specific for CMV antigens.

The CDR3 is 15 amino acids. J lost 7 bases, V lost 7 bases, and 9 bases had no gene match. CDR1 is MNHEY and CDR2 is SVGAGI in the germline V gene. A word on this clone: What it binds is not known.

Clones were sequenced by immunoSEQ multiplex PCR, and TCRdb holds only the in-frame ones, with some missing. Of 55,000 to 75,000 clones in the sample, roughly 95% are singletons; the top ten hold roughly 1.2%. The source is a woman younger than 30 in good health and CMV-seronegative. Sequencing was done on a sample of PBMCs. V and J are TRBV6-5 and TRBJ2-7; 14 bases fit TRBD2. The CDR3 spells CASTQGLAGAGEQYF. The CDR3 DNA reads TGTGCCAGCACCCAGGGACTAGCGGGAGCCGGGGAGCAGTACTTC.